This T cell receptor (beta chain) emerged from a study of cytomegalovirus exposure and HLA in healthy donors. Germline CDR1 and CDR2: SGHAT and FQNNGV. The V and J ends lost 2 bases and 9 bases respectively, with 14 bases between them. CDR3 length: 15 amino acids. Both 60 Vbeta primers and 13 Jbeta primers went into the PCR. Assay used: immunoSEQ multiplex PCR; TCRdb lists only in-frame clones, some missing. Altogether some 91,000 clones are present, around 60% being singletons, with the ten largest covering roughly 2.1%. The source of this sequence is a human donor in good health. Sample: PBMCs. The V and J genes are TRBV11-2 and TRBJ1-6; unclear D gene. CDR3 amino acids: CASSLIGDGSSPLHF. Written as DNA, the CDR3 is TGTGCCAGCAGCTTAATTGGCGATGGGAGTTCACCCCTCCACTTT.